Each of the 21 T cell receptor beta chains below was sequenced from the same sample in a study of T-cell memory formation after mild COVID-19. TCRdb re-analysed the 5' RACE reads in MiXCR, keeping a single row per CDR3 protein. The sample contains about 620,000 distinct CDR3 sequences, around 17% of which appear only once. The source material was PBMCs or a T cell subset sorted from them (not recorded which). Receptors were obtained from an adult woman who had mild COVID-19 (a few samples of this study predate the infection). Cell type and time point are not known.

This sequence joins TRBV5-1 and TRBJ1-1; D unclear. Germline lookup yields CDR1 SGHRS and CDR2 YFSETQ. CDR3 length: 16 residues. V was shortened by 4 bases and J by 1 base, with 17 bases between the two germline ends. Written as DNA, the CDR3 is TGCGCCAGCAGCCGGGAAGTCGGTTTGCGGAACACTGAAGCTTTCTTT. This encodes CASSREVGLRNTEAFF. The full variable domain, with the rest looked up from reference TRBV5-1 and TRBJ1-1, is KAGVTQTPRYLIKTRGQQVTLSCSPISGHRSVSWYQQTPGQGLQFLFEYFSETQRNKGNFPGRFSGRQFSNSRSEMNVSTLELGDSALYLCASSREVGLRNTEAFFGQGTRLTVV.

The V gene is TRBV9, the J gene TRBJ1-2, with TRBD1 matching 8 bases. Trimming took 0 bases from V and 4 from J; bases not matched to a gene: 14. The CDR3 is 18 amino acids. Per the germline V gene, CDR1 is SGDLS and CDR2 is YYNGEE. The CDR3 DNA follows: TGTGCCAGCAGCGTAGCTGGAACAGGGGGGGAAGACAGCTATGGCTACACCTTC. Translated: CASSVAGTGGEDSYGYTF.

In this sample, this clonotype turned up a few times. This chain joins TRBV10-2 and TRBJ1-1; D gene unclear. V was shortened by 7 bases and J by 11 bases, with 20 bases between the two germline ends. Germline CDR1 and CDR2: WSHSY and SAAADI. The CDR3 has 13 amino acids. The CDR3, as DNA: TGCGCCAGCATAGCAGGCTTAGGGCTGATGGCTTTCTTT. Translating gives CASIAGLGLMAFF.

The CDR3 DNA sequence: TGTGCCAGCAGCCCGGGGGGTTTAGGCGAGCAGTACTTC. Protein: CASSPGGLGEQYF. This rearrangement joins TRBV3-1 to TRBJ2-7; 7 bases line up with TRBD2. CDR3 length equals 13 residues. With 4 bases clipped from V and 6 bases from J, the junction kept 6 bases outside the gene matches. Germline CDR1 reads LGHDT; CDR2 reads YNNKEL (reference sequence).

This clonotype was found a few times. The J gene is TRBJ1-1, the V gene TRBV5-1; D possibly corresponds to TRBD1 (5 bases). V was clipped by 4 bases and J by 5 bases, with 15 bases between them. This CDR3 spans 14 amino acids. Per germline, CDR1 SGHRS and CDR2 YFSETQ. The CDR3 DNA follows: TGCGCCAGCAGCCGCTCCGGTGGGGGAACTGAAGCTTTCTTT. Amino acids: CASSRSGGGTEAFF.

The genes are TRBV6-8 and TRBJ1-2; D not certain. The V gene lost 6 bases and the J gene lost 8 bases, with 22 bases spanning the gap. Germline CDR1 reads MNHGY; CDR2 reads SAAAGT. The CDR3 spans 15 residues. CDR3 region: CASSPVENWPWGYTF. The CDR3, as DNA: TGTGCCAGCAGCCCAGTGGAGAATTGGCCATGGGGCTACACCTTC.

This sequence joins TRBV7-2 and TRBJ1-2; perhaps TRBD1 as D (5 bases). The CDR3 is 13 residues long. Germline-derived CDR1 and CDR2 are SGHTA and FQGNSA. V lost 7 bases to trimming and J lost 4 bases, with 13 bases between them. This CDR3 reads CASNRDSPYGYTF. The CDR3 region has the DNA TGTGCCAGCAACCGGGACTCCCCCTATGGCTACACCTTC.

The table lists this clonotype with many counts. The chain couples TRBV4-3 to TRBJ2-3, with TRBD1 matching 8 bases. The V and J ends lost 3 bases and 8 bases, in that order; junction bases with no gene match: 4. This CDR3 is built from 13 residues. CDR1 is LGHNA, CDR2 YSLEER, per germline. CDR3: CASSHQGQGTQYF. Here the CDR3 DNA reads TGCGCCAGCAGCCACCAAGGACAGGGTACGCAGTATTTT.

The chain combines TRBV20-1 with TRBJ1-5, with 8 bases lining up with TRBD1. V shed 3 bases and J 7 bases; nucleotides not matched to a gene: 8. From germline, CDR1 is DFQATT and CDR2 SNEGSKA (reference sequence). This CDR3 comprises 14 residues. The CDR3 loop is CSASEQGVRQPQHF. The CDR3 DNA follows: TGCAGTGCTAGTGAACAGGGGGTACGGCAGCCCCAGCATTTT.

The CDR3: CASSGTGVVNTEAFF. In DNA form, the CDR3 reads TGCGCCAGCTCGGGGACAGGGGTCGTGAACACTGAAGCTTTCTTT. The rearrangement links TRBV5-1 to TRBJ1-1, with 10 bases that match TRBD1. Germline loops: CDR1 SGHRS, CDR2 YFSETQ. CDR3 size: 15 residues. V lost 7 bases to trimming and J lost 0 bases; unmatched junction nucleotides: 6.

The chain joins TRBV12-3 or TRBV12-4 to TRBJ2-2; no clear D. The CDR3 runs to 12 residues. Trimming removed 5 bases from V and 7 bases from J, with 8 bases in between. The CDR3, as DNA: TGTGCCAGCAGTCCCCGCATCGGGGAGCTGTTTTTT. Encoded protein: CASSPRIGELFF.

V and J are TRBV15 and TRBJ1-6, with TRBD1 as a possible D gene (6 bases). The CDR3 has 13 amino acids. V was cut by 9 bases and J by 11 bases, with 17 bases left in between. The germline CDR1 and CDR2 sequences are LNHNV and YYDKDF (reference sequence). In nucleotides, the CDR3 is TGTGCCACGACCCCGGACAGCGCGACACCCCTCCACTTT. It encodes CATTPDSATPLHF.

A single count supports this clonotype. Here the CDR3 DNA reads TGCGCCAGCAGCTCTACGGGGGGCAGGGAACTCTCTGGAAACACCATATATTTT. The encoded protein is CASSSTGGRELSGNTIYF. The V and J genes are TRBV5-1 and TRBJ1-3; possibly TRBD1 for D (6 bases). Trimming cost V 3 bases and J 0 bases, with 19 bases left between them. Germline CDR1 and CDR2: SGHRS and YFSETQ. The CDR3 runs 18 residues.

In this sample, this clonotype turned up many times. This sequence joins TRBV3-1 and TRBJ1-6, with TRBD1 matching 9 bases. The CDR3 contains 15 residues. The germline V gene has CDR1 LGHDT and CDR2 YNNKEL (reference sequence). Losses at the gene ends were 5 bases for V and 8 bases for J; bases not matched to a gene: 7. The CDR3 DNA reads TGTGCCAGCAGCTCTACAGGGGGCGCAGATTCACCCCTCCACTTT. Translated: CASSSTGGADSPLHF.

This clonotype was seen only a few times. The J gene is TRBJ2-1, the V gene TRBV29-1; TRBD2 is a possible D gene (6 bases). The CDR3 consists of 13 residues. V lost 5 bases to trimming and J lost 7 bases, with 15 bases between them. Germline V gives CDR1 SQVTM, CDR2 ANQGSEA. Here the CDR3 DNA reads TGCAGCGTTTCGGTCGGGAGTGTTAATGAGCAGTTCTTC. It yields the protein CSVSVGSVNEQFF.

This clonotype was observed a handful of times. V and J are TRBV20-1 and TRBJ2-3; TRBD2 matches at 10 bases. The CDR3 has 14 amino acids. Germline trimming cut 1 base from V and 14 bases from J; bases unmatched to any gene: 12. CDR1 and CDR2 from the germline V gene are DFQATT and SNEGSKA (reference sequence). CDR3 DNA sequence: TGCAGTGCTAGAGTCTCGGCTAGCGGGAGTGTTCTGTATTTT. Encoded protein: CSARVSASGSVLYF.

This clonotype was recorded a few times. V is TRBV12-3 or TRBV12-4 and J is TRBJ2-6, with TRBD1 matching 8 bases. The CDR3 covers 17 residues. Losses at the gene ends were 6 bases for V and 1 base for J; bases not matched to a gene: 8. The CDR3 spells CASSRTGLTSGANVLTF. The CDR3 DNA follows: TGTGCCAGCAGCAGGACAGGGCTCACGTCTGGGGCCAACGTCCTGACTTTC.

This clonotype was seen only a few times. J is TRBJ2-2 and V is TRBV19, with 10 positions matching TRBD2. The junction had 12 bases not matched to a gene; V was cut back by 4 bases and J by 4 bases. The CDR3 length is 18 residues. Germline CDR1 and CDR2: LNHDA and SQIVND (reference sequence). CDR3 bases: TGTGCCAGTAGTAACCCGGGCCCTAGCGGGAGATTCACCGGGGAGCTGTTTTTT. Its protein product is CASSNPGPSGRFTGELFF.

This clonotype came up a few times. The chain couples TRBV11-1 to TRBJ2-7; 9 bases match TRBD1. The CDR3 loop spans 15 amino acids. Germline lookup yields CDR1 SGHAT and CDR2 FQDESV (reference sequence). Trimming took 2 bases from V and 3 from J; bases not matched to a gene: 5. The CDR3 nucleotides read TGTGCCAGCAGCTTACAGGGGACAGGGAACTACGAGCAGTACTTC. This encodes CASSLQGTGNYEQYF.

This clonotype was recorded a few times. The CDR3 loop is CASSLIPEGYTGELFF. The CDR3 coding sequence is TGTGCCAGCAGCTTGATCCCGGAGGGCTACACCGGGGAGCTGTTTTTT. The rearrangement links TRBV5-8 to TRBJ2-2, with D perhaps matching TRBD2 (6 bases). This CDR3 is built from 16 residues. Germline loops: CDR1 SGHTS, CDR2 YDEGEE. The V end was cut by 1 base, the J end by 3 bases, with 13 bases between. Variable domain in full (rest from reference TRBV5-8 and TRBJ2-2): EAGVTQSPTHLIKTRGQQATLRCSPISGHTSVYWYQQALGLGLQFLLWYDEGEERNRGNFPPRFSGRQFPNYSSELNVNALELEDSALYLCASSLIPEGYTGELFFGEGSRLTVL.

This clonotype has more than one count but fewer than ten. CDR3 coding DNA: TGTGCCAGCAGTTACTACGCGGGGGGGCAAGAGACCCAGTACTTC. Encoded protein: CASSYYAGGQETQYF. The chain combines TRBV6-5 with TRBJ2-5; 9 positions match TRBD2. The CDR3 has 15 residues. After removal of 1 base from V and 2 bases from J, the junction contained 2 bases not matched to a gene. Germline V CDR1 and CDR2: MNHEY, SVGAGI.